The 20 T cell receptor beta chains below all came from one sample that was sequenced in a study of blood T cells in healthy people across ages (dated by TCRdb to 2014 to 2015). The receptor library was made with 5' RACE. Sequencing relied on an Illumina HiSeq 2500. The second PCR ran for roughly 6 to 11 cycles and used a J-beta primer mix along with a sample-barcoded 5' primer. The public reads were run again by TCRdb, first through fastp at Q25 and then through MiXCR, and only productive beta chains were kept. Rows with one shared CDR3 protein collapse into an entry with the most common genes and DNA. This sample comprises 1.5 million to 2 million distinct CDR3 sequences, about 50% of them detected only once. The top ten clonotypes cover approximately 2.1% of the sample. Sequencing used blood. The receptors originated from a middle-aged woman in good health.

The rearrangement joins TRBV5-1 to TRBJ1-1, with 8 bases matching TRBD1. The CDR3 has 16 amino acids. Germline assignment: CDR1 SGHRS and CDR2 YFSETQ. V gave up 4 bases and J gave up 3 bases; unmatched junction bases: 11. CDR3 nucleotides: TGCGCCAGCAGCCCCTGGACAGGGCTCAAGGACACTGAAGCTTTCTTT. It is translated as CASSPWTGLKDTEAFF.

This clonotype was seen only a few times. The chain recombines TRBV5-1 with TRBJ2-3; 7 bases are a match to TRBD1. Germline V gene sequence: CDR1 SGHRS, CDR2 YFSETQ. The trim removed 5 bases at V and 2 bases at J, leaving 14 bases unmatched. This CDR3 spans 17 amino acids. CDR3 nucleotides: TGCGCCAGCAGATTGTGGGGACAGACAGACCCCACAGATACGCAGTATTTT. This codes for CASRLWGQTDPTDTQYF.

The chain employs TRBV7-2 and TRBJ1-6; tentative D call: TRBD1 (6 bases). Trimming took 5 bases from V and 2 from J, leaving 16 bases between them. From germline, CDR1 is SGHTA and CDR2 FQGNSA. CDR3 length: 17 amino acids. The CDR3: CASSLHRTVAYNSPLHF. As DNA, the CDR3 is TGTGCCAGCAGCCTCCACCGGACAGTCGCCTATAATTCACCCCTCCACTTT.

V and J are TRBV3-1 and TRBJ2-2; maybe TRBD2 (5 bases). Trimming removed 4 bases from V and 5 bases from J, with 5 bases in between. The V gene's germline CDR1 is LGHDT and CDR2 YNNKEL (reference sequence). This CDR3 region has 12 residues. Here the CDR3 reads CASSRETGELFF. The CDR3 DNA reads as TGTGCCAGCAGCCGGGAGACCGGGGAGCTGTTTTTT. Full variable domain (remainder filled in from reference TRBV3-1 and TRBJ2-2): DTAVSQTPKYLVTQMGNDKSIKCEQNLGHDTMYWYKQDSKKFLKIMFSYNNKELIINETVPNRFSPKSPDKAHLNLHINSLELGDSAVYFCASSRETGELFFGEGSRLTVL.

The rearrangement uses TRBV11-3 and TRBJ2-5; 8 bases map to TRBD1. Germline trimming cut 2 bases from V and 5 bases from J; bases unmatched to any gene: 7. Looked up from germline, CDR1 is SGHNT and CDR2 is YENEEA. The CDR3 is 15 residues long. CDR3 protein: CASSLSTGVGETQYF. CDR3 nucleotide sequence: TGTGCCAGCAGCTTATCGACAGGGGTCGGGGAGACCCAGTACTTC.

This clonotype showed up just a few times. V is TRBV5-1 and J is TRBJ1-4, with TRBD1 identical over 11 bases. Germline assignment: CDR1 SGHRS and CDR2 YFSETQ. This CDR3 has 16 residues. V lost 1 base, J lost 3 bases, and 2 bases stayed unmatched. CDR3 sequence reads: CASSLRTGGPNEKLFF. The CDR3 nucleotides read TGCGCCAGCAGCTTGAGGACAGGGGGCCCTAATGAAAAACTGTTTTTT.

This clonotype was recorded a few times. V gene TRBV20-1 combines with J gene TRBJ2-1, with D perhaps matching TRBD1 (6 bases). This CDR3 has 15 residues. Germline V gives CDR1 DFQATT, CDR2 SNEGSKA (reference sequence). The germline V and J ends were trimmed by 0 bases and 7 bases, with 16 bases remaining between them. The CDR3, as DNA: TGCAGTGCTAGAGATATTACAGGAAGGGGGAATGAGCAGTTCTTC. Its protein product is CSARDITGRGNEQFF.

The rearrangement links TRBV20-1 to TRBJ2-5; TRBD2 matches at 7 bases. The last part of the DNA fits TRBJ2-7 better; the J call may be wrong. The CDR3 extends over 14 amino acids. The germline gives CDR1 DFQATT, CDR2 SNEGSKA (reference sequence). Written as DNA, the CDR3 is TGCAGTGCACCCCTGGGTGGCGGGGGTTACGAGCAGTACTTC. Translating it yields CSAPLGGGGYEQYF.

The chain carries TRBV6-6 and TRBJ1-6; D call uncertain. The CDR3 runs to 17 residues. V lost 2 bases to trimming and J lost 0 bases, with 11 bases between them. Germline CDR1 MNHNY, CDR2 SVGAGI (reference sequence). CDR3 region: CASSYDPRSSYNSPLHF. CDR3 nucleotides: TGTGCCAGCAGTTACGACCCGAGGAGCTCCTATAATTCACCCCTCCACTTT.

The CDR3 loop is CAITQDGQLKNIQYF. In nucleotides, the CDR3 is TGTGCCATCACTCAAGATGGACAACTCAAAAACATTCAGTACTTC. The genes are TRBV10-3 and TRBJ2-4; D is perhaps TRBD1 (5 bases). This CDR3 is built from 15 residues. V dropped 7 bases and J dropped 3 bases, with 16 bases sitting between them. In germline, CDR1 is ENHRY, CDR2 SYGVKD.

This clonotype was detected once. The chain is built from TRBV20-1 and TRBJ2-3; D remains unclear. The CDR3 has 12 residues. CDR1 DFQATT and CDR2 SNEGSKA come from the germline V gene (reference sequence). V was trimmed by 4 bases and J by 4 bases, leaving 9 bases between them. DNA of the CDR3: TGCAGTGCTATGGGATCCTCAGATACGCAGTATTTT. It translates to CSAMGSSDTQYF.

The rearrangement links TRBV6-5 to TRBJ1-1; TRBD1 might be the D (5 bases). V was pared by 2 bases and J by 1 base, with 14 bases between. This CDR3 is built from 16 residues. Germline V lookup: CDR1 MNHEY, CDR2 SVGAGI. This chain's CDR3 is CASSYHPGHTNTEAFF. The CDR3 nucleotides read TGTGCCAGCAGTTACCACCCCGGACATACGAACACTGAAGCTTTCTTT.

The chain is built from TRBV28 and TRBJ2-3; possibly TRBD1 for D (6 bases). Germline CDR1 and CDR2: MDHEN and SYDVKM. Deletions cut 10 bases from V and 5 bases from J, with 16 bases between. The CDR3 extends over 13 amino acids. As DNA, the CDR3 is TGTGCCACCCTCCCAGGGGCAGTAGATACGCAGTATTTT. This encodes CATLPGAVDTQYF.

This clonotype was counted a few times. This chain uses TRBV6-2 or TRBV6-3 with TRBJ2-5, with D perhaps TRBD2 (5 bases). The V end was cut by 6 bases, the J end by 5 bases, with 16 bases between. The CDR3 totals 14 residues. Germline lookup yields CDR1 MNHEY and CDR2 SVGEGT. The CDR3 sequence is CASRYTRVRETQYF. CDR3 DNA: TGTGCCAGCAGGTACACTAGGGTCCGGGAGACCCAGTACTTC.

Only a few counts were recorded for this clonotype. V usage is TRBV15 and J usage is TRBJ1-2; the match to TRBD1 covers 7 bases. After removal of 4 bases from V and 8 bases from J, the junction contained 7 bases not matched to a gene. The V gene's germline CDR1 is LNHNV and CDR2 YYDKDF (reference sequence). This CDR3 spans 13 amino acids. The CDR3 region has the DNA TGTGCCACCAGCATCCAGACAGGGTCCGGCTACACCTTC. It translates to CATSIQTGSGYTF. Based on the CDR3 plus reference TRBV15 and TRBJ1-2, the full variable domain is DAMVIQNPRYQVTQFGKPVTLSCSQTLNHNVMYWYQQKSSQAPKLLFHYYDKDFNNEADTPDNFQSRRPNTSFCFLDIRSPGLGDTAMYLCATSIQTGSGYTFGSGTRLTVV.

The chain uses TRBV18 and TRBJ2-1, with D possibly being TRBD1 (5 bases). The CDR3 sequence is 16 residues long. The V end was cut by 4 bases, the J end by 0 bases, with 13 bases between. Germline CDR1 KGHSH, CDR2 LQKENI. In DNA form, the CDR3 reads TGTGCCAGCTCACTTAGGGGCCGAAGCTCCTACAATGAGCAGTTCTTC. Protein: CASSLRGRSSYNEQFF.

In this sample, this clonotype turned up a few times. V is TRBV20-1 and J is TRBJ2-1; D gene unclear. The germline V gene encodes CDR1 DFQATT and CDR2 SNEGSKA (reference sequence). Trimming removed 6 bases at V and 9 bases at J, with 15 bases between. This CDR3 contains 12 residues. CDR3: CSALYDNSEQFF. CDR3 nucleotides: TGCAGTGCCCTATATGATAACAGTGAGCAGTTCTTC.

For the CDR3, the DNA is TGTGCCAGCAGCCGGGGCGGGGGGCCTAGCACAGATACGCAGTATTTT. Translated: CASSRGGGPSTDTQYF. The V gene is TRBV7-2, the J gene TRBJ2-3, with 8 bases that match TRBD2. V trimming: 5 bases; J trimming: 0 bases; junction bases outside the gene matches: 7. From germline, CDR1 is SGHTA and CDR2 FQGNSA. The CDR3 sequence is 16 residues long.

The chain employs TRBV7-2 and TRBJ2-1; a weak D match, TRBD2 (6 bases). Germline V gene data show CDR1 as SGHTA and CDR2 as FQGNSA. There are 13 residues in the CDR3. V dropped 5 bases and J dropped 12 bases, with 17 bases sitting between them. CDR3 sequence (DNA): TGTGCCAGCAGCCCAGTAGCGGCGGCGGGGCAGTTCTTC. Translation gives CASSPVAAAGQFF. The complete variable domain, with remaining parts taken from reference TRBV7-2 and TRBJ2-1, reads GAGVSQSPSNKVTEKGKDVELRCDPISGHTALYWYRQSLGQGLEFLIYFQGNSAPDKSGLPSDRFSAERTGGSVSTLTIQRTQQEDSAVYLCASSPVAAAGQFFGPGTRLTVL.

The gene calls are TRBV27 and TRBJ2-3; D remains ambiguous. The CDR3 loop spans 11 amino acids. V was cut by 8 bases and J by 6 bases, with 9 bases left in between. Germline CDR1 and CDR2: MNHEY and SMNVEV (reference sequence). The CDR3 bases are TGTGCCAGCGGTGGGTACGATACGCAGTATTTT. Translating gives CASGGYDTQYF.